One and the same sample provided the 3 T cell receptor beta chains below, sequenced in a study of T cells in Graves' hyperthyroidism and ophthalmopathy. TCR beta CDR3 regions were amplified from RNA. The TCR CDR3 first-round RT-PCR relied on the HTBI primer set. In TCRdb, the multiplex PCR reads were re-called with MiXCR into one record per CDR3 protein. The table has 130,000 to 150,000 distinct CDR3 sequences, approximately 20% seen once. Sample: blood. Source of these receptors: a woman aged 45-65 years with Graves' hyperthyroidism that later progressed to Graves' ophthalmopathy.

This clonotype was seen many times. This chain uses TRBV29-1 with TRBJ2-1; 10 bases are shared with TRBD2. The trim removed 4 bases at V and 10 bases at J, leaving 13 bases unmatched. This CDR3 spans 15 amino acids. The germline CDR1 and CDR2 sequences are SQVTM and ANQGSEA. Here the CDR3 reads CSVGFSGTSVSEQFF. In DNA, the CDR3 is TGCAGCGTTGGGTTTTCCGGGACTAGCGTGTCCGAGCAGTTCTTC.

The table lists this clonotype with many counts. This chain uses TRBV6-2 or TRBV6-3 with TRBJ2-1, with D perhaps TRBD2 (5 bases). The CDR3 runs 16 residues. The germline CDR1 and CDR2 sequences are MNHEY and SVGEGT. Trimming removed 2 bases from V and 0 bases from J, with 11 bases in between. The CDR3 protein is CASSYIASSSYNEQFF. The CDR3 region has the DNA TGTGCCAGCAGTTACATAGCGTCTAGCTCCTACAATGAGCAGTTCTTC.

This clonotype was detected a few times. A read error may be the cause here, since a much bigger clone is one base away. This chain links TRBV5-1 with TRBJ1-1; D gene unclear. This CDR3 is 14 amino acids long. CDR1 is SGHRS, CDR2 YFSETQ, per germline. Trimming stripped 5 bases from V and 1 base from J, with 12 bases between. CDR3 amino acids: CASRFAPGNTEAFF. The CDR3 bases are TGCGCCAGCAGATTCGCCCCAGGGAACACTGAAGCTTTCTTT.